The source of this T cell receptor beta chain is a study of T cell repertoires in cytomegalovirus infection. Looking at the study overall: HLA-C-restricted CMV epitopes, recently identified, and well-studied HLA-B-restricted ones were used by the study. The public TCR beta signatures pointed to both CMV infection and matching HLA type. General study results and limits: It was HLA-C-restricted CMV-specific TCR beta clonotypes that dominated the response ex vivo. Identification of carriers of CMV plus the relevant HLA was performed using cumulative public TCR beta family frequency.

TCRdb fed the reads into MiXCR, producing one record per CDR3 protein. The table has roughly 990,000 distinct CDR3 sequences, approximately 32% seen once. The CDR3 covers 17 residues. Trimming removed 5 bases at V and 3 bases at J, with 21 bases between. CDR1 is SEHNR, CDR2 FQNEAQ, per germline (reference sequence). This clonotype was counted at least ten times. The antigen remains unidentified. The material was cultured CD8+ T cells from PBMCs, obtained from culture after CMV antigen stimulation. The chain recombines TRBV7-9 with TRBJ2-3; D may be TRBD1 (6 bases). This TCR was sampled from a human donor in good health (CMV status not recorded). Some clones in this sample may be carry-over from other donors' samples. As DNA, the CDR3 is TGTGCCAGCAGCGGGCACACAGGGTTGTTGGGAACAGATACGCAGTATTTT. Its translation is CASSGHTGLLGTDTQYF.